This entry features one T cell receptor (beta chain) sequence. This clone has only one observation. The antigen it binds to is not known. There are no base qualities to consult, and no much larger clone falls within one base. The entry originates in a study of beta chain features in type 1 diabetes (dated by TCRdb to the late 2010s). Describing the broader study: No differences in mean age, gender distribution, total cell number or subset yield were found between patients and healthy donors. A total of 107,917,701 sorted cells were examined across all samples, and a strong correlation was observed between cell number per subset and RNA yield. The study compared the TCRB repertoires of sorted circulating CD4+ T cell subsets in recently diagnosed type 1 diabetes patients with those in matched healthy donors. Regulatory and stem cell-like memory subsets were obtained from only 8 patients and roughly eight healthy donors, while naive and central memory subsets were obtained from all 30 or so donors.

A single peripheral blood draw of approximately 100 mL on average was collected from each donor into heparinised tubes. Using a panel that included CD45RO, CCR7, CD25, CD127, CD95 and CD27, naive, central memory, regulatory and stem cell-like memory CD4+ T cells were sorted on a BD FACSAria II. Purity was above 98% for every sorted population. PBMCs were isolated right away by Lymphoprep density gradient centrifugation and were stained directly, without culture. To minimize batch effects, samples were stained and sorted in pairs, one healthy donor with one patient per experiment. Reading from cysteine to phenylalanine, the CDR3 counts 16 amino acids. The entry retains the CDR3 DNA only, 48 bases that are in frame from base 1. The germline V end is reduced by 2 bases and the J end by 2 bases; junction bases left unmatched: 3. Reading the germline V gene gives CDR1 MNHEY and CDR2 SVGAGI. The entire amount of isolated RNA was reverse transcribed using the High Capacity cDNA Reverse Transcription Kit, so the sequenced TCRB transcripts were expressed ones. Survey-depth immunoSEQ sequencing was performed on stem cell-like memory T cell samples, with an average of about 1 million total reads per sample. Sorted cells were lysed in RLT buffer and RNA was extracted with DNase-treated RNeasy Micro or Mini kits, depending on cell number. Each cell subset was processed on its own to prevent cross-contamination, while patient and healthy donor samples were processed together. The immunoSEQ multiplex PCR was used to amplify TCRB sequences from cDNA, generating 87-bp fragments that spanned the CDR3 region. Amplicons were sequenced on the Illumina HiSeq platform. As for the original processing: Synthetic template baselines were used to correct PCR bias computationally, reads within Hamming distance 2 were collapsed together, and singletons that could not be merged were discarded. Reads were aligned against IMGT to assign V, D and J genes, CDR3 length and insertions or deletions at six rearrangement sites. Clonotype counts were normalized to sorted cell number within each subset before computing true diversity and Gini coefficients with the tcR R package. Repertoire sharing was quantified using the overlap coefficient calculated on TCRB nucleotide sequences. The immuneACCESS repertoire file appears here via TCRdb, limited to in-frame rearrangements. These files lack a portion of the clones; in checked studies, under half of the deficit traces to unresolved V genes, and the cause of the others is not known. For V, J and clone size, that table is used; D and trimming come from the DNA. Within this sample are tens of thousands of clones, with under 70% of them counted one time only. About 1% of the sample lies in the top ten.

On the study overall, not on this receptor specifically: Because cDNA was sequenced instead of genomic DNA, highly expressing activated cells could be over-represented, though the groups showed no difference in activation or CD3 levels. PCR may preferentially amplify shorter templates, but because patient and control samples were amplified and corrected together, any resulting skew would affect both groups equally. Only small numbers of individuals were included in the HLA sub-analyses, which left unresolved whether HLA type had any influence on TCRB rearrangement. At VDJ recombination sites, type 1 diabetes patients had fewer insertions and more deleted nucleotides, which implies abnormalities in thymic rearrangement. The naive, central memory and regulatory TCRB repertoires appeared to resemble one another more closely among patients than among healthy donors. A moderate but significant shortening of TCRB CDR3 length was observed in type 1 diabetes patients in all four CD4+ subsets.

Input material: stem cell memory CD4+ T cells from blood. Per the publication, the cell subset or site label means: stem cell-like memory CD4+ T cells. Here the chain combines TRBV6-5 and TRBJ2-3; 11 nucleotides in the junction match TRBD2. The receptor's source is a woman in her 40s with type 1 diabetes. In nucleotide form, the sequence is TGTGCCAGCAGTTACGGGACTAGCGGATACACAGATACGCAGTATTTT. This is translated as CASSYGTSGYTDTQYF.